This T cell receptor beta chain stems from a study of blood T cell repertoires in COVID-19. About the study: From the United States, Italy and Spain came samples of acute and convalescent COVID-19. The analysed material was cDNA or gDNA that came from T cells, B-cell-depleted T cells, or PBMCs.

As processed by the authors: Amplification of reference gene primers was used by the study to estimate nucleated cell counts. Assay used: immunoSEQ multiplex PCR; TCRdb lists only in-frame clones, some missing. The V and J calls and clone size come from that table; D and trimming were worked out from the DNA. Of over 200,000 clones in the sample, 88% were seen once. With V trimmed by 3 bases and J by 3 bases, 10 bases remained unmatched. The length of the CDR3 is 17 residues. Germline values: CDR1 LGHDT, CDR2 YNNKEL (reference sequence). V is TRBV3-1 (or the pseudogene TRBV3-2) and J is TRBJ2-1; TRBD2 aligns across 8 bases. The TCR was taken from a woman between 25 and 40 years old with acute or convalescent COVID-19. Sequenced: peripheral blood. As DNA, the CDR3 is TGTGCCAGCAGCCACCGACGAGCGGGAGAACACTACAATGAGCAGTTCTTC. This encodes CASSHRRAGEHYNEQFF.